This T cell receptor (beta chain) was documented in a study of T-cell memory formation after mild COVID-19. Findings and caveats of the study: CD4+ contracting clones were found mainly in CM and EM, and CD8+ ones in EMRA.

Germline V gene lookup returns CDR1 SEHNR and CDR2 FQNEAQ (reference sequence). CDR3 size: 12 residues. V dropped 5 bases and J dropped 15 bases, with 17 bases sitting between them. In this sample, this clonotype turned up a few times. The antigen is unknown. Constant-segment-primed 5'RACE gave TCR alpha and TCR beta cDNA libraries with sample barcodes and UMIs. From the 5' RACE reads, TCRdb called clonotypes with MiXCR, one entry per CDR3 protein. The data contain roughly 200,000 distinct CDR3 sequences, about 16% of them singletons. Sample: PBMCs or a T cell subset sorted from them (not recorded which). The TCR was taken from an adult woman who had mild COVID-19 (a few samples of this study predate the infection). Cell type and time point are not known. The J gene is TRBJ2-1, the V gene TRBV7-9; a possible D gene is TRBD2 (5 bases). The CDR3 DNA is TGTGCCAGCAGCCCGAGGACTGGAAAACGGTTCTTC. Residues: CASSPRTGKRFF.